In this sample, the clone carrying this T cell receptor (beta chain) turned up a few times. The data originate from a study of cytomegalovirus exposure and HLA in healthy donors. CDR3 length: 13 amino acids. Germline V gene data show CDR1 as MNHEY and CDR2 as SMNVEV (reference sequence). V lost 2 bases and J 7 bases, leaving 11 bases between the germline ends. The PCR made use of 60 Vbeta and 13 Jbeta primers. TCRdb keeps only in-frame clones here, not all; method: immunoSEQ multiplex PCR. The table has approximately 170,000 clones, roughly four fifths seen once; the top ten hold around 4.1%. Sequenced: PBMCs. The rearrangement joins TRBV27 to TRBJ2-5, with a possible D match to TRBD1 (6 bases). The source of this sequence is a middle-aged man in good health and CMV-seropositive. This chain's CDR3 is CASSLGRGGTQYF. The CDR3 bases are TGTGCCAGCAGTTTAGGAAGAGGGGGGACCCAGTACTTC.